This T cell receptor beta chain stems from a study of cytomegalovirus exposure and HLA in healthy donors. Overall study: From HLA-typed donors, an early data release held tens of millions of unique TCRs.

PCR was performed using 60 Vbeta and 13 Jbeta primers. TCRdb's copy holds only in-frame clones and misses some; the assay was immunoSEQ multiplex PCR. Its clone listing holds fewer than 85,000 clones. V shed 4 bases and J shed 3 bases, with 16 bases lying between them. Germline V gives CDR1 SGHNT, CDR2 YYREEE (reference sequence). This CDR3 region has 15 residues. The J gene is TRBJ2-5, the V gene TRBV5-4; D is perhaps TRBD1 (6 bases). What was sequenced was PBMCs. This TCR was sampled from a woman aged 40 to 49 in good health and CMV-seropositive. In DNA, the CDR3 is TGTGCCAGCAGCCCACAGGGTCTGGAGGAAGAGACCCAGTACTTC. It codes for CASSPQGLEEETQYF.